This T cell receptor (beta chain) was captured by sequencing in a study of CD8+ T cells in alopecia areata. Overall study findings and caveats: Scalp sample data also include resident alphabeta T cells from normal skin.

Extraction and reverse transcription of RNA yielded cDNA as the sequencing template. Only in-frame clones appear in the TCRdb table, and some are missing; sequencing was by immunoSEQ multiplex PCR. The sample holds 130,000 to 150,000 clones; roughly four fifths are singletons and the top ten take around a quarter. About this clone: Its matching antigen is unknown.

Treatment reported: oral pan-JAK inhibitor, 5-10 mg twice daily. Germline V CDR1 and CDR2: MNHEY, SMNVEV (reference sequence). V lost 6 bases and J lost 0, with 15 bases in between. The CDR3 has 15 amino acids. Here the sequenced sample was CD8+ T cells sorted from blood, taken at week 4, from a patient treated with tofacitinib. This chain links TRBV27 with TRBJ2-7; possible D gene TRBD1, 6 bases. This receptor was taken from a human donor with alopecia areata. The CDR3 sequence is CASRKDSLSSYEQYF. In nucleotides, the CDR3 is TGTGCCAGCAGGAAGGACAGTCTTAGCTCCTACGAGCAGTACTTC.